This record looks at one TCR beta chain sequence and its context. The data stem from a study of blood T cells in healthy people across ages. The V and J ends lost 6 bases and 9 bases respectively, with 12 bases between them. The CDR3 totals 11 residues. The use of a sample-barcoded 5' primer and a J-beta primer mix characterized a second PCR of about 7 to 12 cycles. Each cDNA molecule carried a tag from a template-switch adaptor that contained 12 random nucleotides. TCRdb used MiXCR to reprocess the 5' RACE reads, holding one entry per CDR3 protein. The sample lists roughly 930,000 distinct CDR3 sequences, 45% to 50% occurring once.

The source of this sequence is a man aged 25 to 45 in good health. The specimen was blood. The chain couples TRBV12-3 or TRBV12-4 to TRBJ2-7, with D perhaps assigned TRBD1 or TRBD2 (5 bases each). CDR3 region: CASRLGDGQYF. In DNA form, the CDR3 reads TGTGCCAGCAGGCTGGGGGACGGGCAGTACTTC.